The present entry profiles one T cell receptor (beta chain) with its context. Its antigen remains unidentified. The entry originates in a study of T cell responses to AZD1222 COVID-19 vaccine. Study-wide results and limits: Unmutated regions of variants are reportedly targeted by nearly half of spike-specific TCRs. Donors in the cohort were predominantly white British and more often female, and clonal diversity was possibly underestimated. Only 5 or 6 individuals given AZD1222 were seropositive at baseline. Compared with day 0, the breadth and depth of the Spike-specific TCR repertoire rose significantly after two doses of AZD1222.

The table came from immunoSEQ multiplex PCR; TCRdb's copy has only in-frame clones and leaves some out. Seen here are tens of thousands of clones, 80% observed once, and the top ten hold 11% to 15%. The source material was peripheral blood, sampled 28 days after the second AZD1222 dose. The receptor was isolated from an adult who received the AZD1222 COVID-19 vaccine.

CDR3 nucleotide sequence: TGTGCCAGCAGTACTACGAGACAGCGCAATCAGCCCCAGCATTTT. Translated: CASSTTRQRNQPQHF. This sequence joins TRBV6-2 or TRBV6-3 and TRBJ1-5; D may be TRBD1 (5 bases). Trimming left V 5 bases short and J 2 bases short, with 13 bases between. The CDR3 sequence is 15 residues long. Germline CDR1 MNHEY, CDR2 SVGEGT.